These T cell receptor beta chains were read from a single sample in a study of shared clonotypes between healthy human individuals. Repertoires were generated with immunoSEQ multiplex PCR, while TCRdb's copy carries only in-frame clones and drops some. The table records approximately 2.5 million clones, 93% of them present only once. Material for sequencing was naive CD4+ T cells from PBMCs. Receptors were obtained from a man between 18 and 29 years old in good health. Some clones in this sample may be carry-over from other donors' samples. Each CDR3 is given without its conserved first and last residue.

j_gene: TRBJ2-7; len: 13; v_gene: TRBV28; CDR3aa: ASRRDRDRAYEQY
j_gene: TRBJ2-3; len: 14; v_gene: TRBV9; CDR3aa: ASSVGAGGPADTQY
j_gene: TRBJ2-3; len: 15; v_gene: TRBV6-1; CDR3aa: ASSEGHRVSGTDTQY
j_gene: TRBJ2-5; len: 13; v_gene: TRBV18; CDR3aa: ASSPALAAQETQY
j_gene: TRBJ2-2; len: 11; v_gene: TRBV27; CDR3aa: ASRIQNTGELF
j_gene: TRBJ2-2; len: 14; v_gene: TRBV5-1; CDR3aa: ASSLHGASNTGELF
j_gene: TRBJ2-4; len: 15; v_gene: TRBV15; CDR3aa: ATSLRVRSQAKNIQY
j_gene: TRBJ1-3; len: 14; v_gene: TRBV18; CDR3aa: ASSPRASGAGNTIY
j_gene: TRBJ1-4; len: 11; v_gene: TRBV5-1; CDR3aa: ASTWGYGEKLF
j_gene: TRBJ2-3; len: 14; v_gene: TRBV5-1; CDR3aa: ASSLEGGRGFGTQY
j_gene: TRBJ2-1; len: 15; v_gene: TRBV27; CDR3aa: ASSLPGRYISYNEQF
j_gene: TRBJ1-3; len: 16; v_gene: TRBV5-1; CDR3aa: ASSFMQTGKSSGNTIY
j_gene: TRBJ1-2; len: 14; v_gene: TRBV28; CDR3aa: ASSPSGQGASYGYT
j_gene: TRBJ2-5; len: 12; v_gene: TRBV5-8; CDR3aa: ASSPAGAGRTQY
j_gene: TRBJ1-6; len: 13; v_gene: TRBV5-1; CDR3aa: ASSLSETGRSPLH
j_gene: TRBJ1-2; len: 9; v_gene: TRBV28; CDR3aa: ASSSGHGYT
j_gene: TRBJ1-1; len: 9; v_gene: TRBV30; CDR3aa: AWSSRVEAF
j_gene: TRBJ2-7; len: 13; v_gene: TRBV6-5; CDR3aa: ASAGSSRGRSEQY
j_gene: TRBJ2-1; len: 13; v_gene: TRBV7-3; CDR3aa: ASSSGGAIPNEQF
j_gene: TRBJ2-7; len: 14; v_gene: TRBV4-1; CDR3aa: ASSRPTSGRSYEQY
j_gene: TRBJ2-2; len: 13; v_gene: TRBV9; CDR3aa: ASSSTSGSTGELF
j_gene: TRBJ1-1; len: 11; v_gene: TRBV6-5; CDR3aa: ASWGPMNTEAF
j_gene: TRBJ1-3; len: 15; v_gene: TRBV10-3; CDR3aa: AISESPWGDSGNTIY
j_gene: TRBJ1-4; len: 15; v_gene: TRBV5-3; CDR3aa: ARSLYGRGLGNEKLF
j_gene: TRBJ1-1; len: 14; v_gene: TRBV28; CDR3aa: ASSITDTPGVAEAF
j_gene: TRBJ1-1; len: 13; v_gene: TRBV12-5; CDR3aa: ASGLDLGVNTEAF
j_gene: TRBJ2-2; len: 12; v_gene: TRBV28; CDR3aa: ASSPVGRTGELF
j_gene: TRBJ2-2; len: 13; v_gene: TRBV11-2; CDR3aa: ASSLSSGSVGELF
j_gene: TRBJ2-2; len: 9; v_gene: TRBV10-3; CDR3aa: AISETGELF
j_gene: TRBJ2-1; len: 9; v_gene: TRBV5-8; CDR3aa: ASSFRSGQF
j_gene: TRBJ2-7; len: 12; v_gene: TRBV2; CDR3aa: ASSYRATSYEQY
j_gene: TRBJ2-7; len: 15; v_gene: TRBV10-3; CDR3aa: AISEPLGGGGSYEQY
j_gene: TRBJ2-7; len: 12; v_gene: TRBV18; CDR3aa: ASSATSGSYEQY
j_gene: TRBJ2-2; len: 12; v_gene: TRBV6-5; CDR3aa: ASSLGGSTGELF
j_gene: TRBJ2-5; len: 10; v_gene: TRBV29-1; CDR3aa: SPVGLGETQY
j_gene: TRBJ2-5; len: 14; v_gene: TRBV5-1; CDR3aa: ASSGNPGTAQETQY
j_gene: TRBJ2-5; len: 13; v_gene: TRBV11-2; CDR3aa: ASSLVPLGLATQY